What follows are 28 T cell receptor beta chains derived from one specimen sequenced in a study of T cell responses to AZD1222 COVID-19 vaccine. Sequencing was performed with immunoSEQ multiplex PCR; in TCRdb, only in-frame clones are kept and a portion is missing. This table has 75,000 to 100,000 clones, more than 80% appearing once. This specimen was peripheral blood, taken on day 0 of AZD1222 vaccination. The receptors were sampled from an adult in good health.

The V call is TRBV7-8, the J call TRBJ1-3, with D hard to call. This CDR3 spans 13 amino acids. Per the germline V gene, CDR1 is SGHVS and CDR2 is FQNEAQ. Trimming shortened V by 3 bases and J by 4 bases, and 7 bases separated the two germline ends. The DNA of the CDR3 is TGTGCCAGCAGCTTTGGAGCCGGAAACACCATATATTTT. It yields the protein CASSFGAGNTIYF.

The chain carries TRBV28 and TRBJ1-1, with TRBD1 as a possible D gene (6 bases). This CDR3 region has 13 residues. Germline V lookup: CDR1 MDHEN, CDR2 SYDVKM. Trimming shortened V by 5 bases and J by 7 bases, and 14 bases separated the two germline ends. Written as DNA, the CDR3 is TGTGCCAGCAGTCGGACAGCAAAAGTTGAAGCTTTCTTT. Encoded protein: CASSRTAKVEAFF.

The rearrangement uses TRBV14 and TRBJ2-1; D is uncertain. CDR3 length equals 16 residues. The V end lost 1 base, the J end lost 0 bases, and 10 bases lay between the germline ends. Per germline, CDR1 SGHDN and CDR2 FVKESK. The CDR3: CASSQVGGSSYNEQFF. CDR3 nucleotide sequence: TGTGCCAGCAGCCAAGTCGGCGGCAGCTCCTACAATGAGCAGTTCTTC.

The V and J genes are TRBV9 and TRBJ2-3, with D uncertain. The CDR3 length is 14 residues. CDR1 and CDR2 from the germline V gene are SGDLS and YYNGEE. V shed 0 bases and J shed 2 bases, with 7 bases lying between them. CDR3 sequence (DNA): TGTGCCAGCAGCGTAGCTGGGGACACAGATACGCAGTATTTT. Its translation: CASSVAGDTDTQYF.

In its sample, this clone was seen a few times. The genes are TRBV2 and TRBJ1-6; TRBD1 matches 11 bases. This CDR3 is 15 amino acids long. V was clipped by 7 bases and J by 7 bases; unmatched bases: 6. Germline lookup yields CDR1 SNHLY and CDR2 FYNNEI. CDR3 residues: CASKGTGGVNSPLHF. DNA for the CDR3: TGTGCCAGCAAAGGGACAGGGGGAGTGAATTCACCCCTCCACTTT.

The CDR3 DNA follows: TGTGCCAGCAGCTTAGCTGGCAGGTCTGTTACTGAAGCTTTCTTT. Protein product: CASSLAGRSVTEAFF. The V and J genes are TRBV11-2 and TRBJ1-1; D not certain. The germline V and J ends were trimmed by 1 base and 5 bases, with 14 bases remaining between them. Germline V gene sequence: CDR1 SGHAT, CDR2 FQNNGV. The CDR3 is 15 residues long.

DNA for the CDR3: TGTGCCAGCAGCCAAACTTGGGACAAGGATCTGTTTTTT. Translated, it gives CASSQTWDKDLFF. The chain employs TRBV4-2 and TRBJ2-2; TRBD1 is a possible D gene (6 bases). Trimming removed 2 bases at V and 14 bases at J, with 15 bases between. The V gene's germline CDR1 is LGHNA and CDR2 YNFKEQ. The CDR3 runs 13 residues.

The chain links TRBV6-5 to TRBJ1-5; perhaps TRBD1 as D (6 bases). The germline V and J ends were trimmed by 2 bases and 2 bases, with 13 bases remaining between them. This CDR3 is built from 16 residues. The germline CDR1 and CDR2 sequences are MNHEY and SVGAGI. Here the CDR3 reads CASSYSATGRNQPQHF. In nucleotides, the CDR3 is TGTGCCAGCAGTTACAGTGCAACAGGGCGCAATCAGCCCCAGCATTTT.

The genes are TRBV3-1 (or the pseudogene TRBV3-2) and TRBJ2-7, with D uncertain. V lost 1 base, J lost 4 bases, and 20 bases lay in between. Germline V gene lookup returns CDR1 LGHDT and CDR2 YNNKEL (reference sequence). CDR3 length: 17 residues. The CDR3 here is CASSQVSWGNGPYEQYF. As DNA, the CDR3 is TGTGCCAGCAGCCAAGTCTCGTGGGGAAACGGACCTTACGAGCAGTACTTC.

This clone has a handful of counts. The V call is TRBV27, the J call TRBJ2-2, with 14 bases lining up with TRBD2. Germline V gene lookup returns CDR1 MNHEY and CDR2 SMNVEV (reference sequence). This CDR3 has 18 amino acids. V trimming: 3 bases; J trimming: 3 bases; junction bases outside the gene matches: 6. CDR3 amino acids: CASSFGLAGGLHTGELFF. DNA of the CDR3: TGTGCCAGCAGTTTCGGACTAGCGGGGGGTCTACACACCGGGGAGCTGTTTTTT.

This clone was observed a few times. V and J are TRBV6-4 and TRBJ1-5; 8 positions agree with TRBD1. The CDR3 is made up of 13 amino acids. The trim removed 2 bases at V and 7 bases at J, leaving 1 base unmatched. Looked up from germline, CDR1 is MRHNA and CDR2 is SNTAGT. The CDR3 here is CASSDRTGQPQHF. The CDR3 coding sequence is TGTGCCAGCAGTGACAGGACAGGGCAGCCCCAGCATTTT.

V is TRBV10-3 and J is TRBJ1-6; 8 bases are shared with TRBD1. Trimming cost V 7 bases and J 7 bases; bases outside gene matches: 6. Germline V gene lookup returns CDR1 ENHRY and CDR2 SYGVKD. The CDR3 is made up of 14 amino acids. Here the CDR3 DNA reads TGTGCCATCACCAAAGACAGGGGAAATTCACCCCTCCACTTT. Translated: CAITKDRGNSPLHF.

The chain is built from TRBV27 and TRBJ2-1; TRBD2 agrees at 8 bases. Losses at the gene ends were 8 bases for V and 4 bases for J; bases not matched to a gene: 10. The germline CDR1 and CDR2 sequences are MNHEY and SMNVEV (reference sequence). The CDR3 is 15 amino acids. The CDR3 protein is CASQKSGRRYNEQFF. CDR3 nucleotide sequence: TGTGCCAGCCAAAAGAGCGGGAGAAGGTACAATGAGCAGTTCTTC.

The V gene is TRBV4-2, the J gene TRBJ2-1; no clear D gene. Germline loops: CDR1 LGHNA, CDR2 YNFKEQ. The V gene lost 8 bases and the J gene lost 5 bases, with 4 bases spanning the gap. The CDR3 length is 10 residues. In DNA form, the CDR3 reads TGTGCCAGCGGACACAATGAGCAGTTCTTC. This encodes CASGHNEQFF.

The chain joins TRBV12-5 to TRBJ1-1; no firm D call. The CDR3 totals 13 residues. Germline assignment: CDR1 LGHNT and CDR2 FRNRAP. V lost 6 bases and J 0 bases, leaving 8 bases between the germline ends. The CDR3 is CASGSGVNTEAFF. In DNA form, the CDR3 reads TGTGCTAGTGGCTCCGGGGTGAACACTGAAGCTTTCTTT.

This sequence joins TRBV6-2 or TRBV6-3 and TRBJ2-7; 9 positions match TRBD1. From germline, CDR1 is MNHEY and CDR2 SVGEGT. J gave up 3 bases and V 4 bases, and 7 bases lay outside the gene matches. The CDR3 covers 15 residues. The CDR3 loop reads CASSFPGQGNYEQYF. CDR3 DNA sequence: TGTGCCAGCAGTTTCCCGGGACAGGGCAACTACGAGCAGTACTTC.

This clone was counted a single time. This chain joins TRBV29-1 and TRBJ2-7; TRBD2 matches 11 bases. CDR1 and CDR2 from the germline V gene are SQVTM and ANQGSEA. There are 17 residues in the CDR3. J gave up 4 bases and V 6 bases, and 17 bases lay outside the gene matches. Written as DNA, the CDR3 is TGCAGCGTAGGACAGGGTGCCCCGGGACTAGCGGCGTACGAGCAGTACTTC. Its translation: CSVGQGAPGLAAYEQYF.

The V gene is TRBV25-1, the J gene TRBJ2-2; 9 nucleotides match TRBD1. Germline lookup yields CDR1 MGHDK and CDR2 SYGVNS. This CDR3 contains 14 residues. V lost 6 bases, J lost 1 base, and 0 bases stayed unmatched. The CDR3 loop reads CASRGQGNTGELFF. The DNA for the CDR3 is TGTGCCAGCAGGGGACAGGGGAACACCGGGGAGCTGTTTTTT.

CDR3 amino acids: CASSFSSTDTQYF. The CDR3 DNA follows: TGTGCCAGCAGCTTTAGTTCCACAGATACGCAGTATTTT. The chain links TRBV7-2 to TRBJ2-3, with D unclear. The V gene's germline CDR1 is SGHTA and CDR2 FQGNSA. This CDR3 is built from 13 residues. Trimming removed 3 bases at V and 2 bases at J, with 6 bases between.

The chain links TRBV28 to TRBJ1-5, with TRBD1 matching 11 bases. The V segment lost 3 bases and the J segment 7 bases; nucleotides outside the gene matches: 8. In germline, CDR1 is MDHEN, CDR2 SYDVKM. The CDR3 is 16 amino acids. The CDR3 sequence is CASSFGQGALLQPQHF. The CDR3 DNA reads TGTGCCAGCAGTTTCGGACAGGGGGCTCTGCTCCAGCCCCAGCATTTT.

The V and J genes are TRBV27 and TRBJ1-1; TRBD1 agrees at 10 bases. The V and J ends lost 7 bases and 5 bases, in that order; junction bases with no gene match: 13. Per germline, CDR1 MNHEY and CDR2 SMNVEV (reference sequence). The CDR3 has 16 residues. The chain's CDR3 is CASIPIGDRGSTEAFF. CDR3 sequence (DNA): TGTGCCAGCATCCCCATAGGGGACAGGGGTTCGACTGAAGCTTTCTTT.

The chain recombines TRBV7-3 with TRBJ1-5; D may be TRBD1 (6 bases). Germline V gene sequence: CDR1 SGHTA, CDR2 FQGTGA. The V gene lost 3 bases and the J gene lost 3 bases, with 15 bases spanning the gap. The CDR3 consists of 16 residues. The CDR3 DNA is TGTGCCAGCAGCTTCCCGCCGGGACACGACAATCAGCCCCAGCATTTT. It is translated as CASSFPPGHDNQPQHF.

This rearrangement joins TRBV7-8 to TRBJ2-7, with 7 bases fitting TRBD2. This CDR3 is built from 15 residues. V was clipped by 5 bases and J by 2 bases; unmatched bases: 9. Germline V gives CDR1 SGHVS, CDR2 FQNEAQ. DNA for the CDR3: TGTGCCAGCAGCCGCCAATCTAGCGGTCCCTACGAGCAGTACTTC. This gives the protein CASSRQSSGPYEQYF.

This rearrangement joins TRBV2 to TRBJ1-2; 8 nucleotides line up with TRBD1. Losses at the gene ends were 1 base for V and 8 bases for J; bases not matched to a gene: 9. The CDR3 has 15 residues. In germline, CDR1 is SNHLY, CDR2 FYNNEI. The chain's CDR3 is CASSEGTGWSVGYTF. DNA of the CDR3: TGTGCCAGCAGTGAAGGGACAGGGTGGTCCGTAGGCTACACCTTC.

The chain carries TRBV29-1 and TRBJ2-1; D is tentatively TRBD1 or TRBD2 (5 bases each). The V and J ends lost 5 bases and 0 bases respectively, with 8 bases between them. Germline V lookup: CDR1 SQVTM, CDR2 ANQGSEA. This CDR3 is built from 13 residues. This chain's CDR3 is CSVIGASYNEQFF. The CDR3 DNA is TGCAGCGTTATCGGGGCCTCCTACAATGAGCAGTTCTTC.

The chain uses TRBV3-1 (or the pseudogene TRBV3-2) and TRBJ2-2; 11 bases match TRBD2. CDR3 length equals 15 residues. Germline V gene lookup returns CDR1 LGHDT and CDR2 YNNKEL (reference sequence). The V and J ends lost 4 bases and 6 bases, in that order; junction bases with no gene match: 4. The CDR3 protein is CASSRSGGVSGELFF. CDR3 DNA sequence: TGTGCCAGCAGCCGTAGCGGGGGGGTATCCGGGGAGCTGTTTTTT.

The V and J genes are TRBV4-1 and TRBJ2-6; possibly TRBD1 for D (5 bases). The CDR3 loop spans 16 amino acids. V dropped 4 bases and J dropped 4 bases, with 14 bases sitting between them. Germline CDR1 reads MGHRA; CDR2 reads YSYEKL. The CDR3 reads CASSPAQRGGANVLTF. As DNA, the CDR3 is TGCGCCAGCAGCCCCGCCCAAAGGGGAGGGGCCAACGTCCTGACTTTC.

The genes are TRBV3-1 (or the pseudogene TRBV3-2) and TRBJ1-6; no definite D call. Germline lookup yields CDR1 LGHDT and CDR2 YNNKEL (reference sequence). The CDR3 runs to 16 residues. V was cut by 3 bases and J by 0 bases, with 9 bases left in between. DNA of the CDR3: TGTGCCAGCAGCCATGGGCTGGGCTCCTATAATTCACCCCTCCACTTT. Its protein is CASSHGLGSYNSPLHF.